One T cell receptor (beta chain) is described in this entry. The entry originates in a study of blood T cell repertoires in COVID-19. TCRdb keeps only in-frame clones here, not all; method: immunoSEQ multiplex PCR. The table includes 250,000 or so clones, more than 75% detected once. Researchers sorted participants into cohorts using their self-reported clinical history. The clonotype comes from a woman aged 50 to 60 who had recovered from COVID-19. The material sequenced was PBMCs or T cells enriched from blood (not recorded which).

The CDR3 here is CASRQTSGSFADTQYF. In DNA form, the CDR3 reads TGTGCCAGCAGGCAAACTAGCGGGAGTTTCGCAGATACGCAGTATTTT. V gene TRBV7-2 combines with J gene TRBJ2-3, with 11 positions matching TRBD2. The CDR3 is 16 amino acids. Germline V gene data show CDR1 as SGHTA and CDR2 as FQGNSA. The V segment lost 6 bases and the J segment 4 bases; nucleotides outside the gene matches: 9.